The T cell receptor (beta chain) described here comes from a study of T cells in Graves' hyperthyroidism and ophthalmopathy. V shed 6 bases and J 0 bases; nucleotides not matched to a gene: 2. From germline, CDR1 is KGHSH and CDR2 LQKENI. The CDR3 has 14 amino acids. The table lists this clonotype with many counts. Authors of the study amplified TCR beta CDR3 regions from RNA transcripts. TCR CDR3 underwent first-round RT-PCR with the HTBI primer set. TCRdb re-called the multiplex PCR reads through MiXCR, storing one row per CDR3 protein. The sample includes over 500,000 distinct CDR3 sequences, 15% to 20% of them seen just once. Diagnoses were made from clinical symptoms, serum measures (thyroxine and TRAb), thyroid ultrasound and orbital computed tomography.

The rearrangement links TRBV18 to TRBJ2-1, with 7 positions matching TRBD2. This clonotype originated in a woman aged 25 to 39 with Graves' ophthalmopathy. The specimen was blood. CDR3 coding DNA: TGTGCCAGCTCGACTAGCAGCTCCTACAATGAGCAGTTCTTC. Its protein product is CASSTSSSYNEQFF.